The rows below give T cell receptor beta chains drawn from one sample of a study of T-cell reconstitution after alpha-beta-depleted transplantation in children. Each CDR3 protein is one row after TCRdb ran MiXCR on the PCR reads. The data show fewer than 150,000 distinct CDR3 sequences, more than 9.5% seen once. The sequencing here drew on PBMCs, mostly from graft donor cells, taken 180 days after TCRalphabeta/CD19-depleted stem cell transplant. The source of these receptors is a girl under three years old who had a stem cell transplant for combined immunodeficiency, so the T cells may come from the graft donor. The CDR3 runs from the conserved cysteine through the conserved F or W. A D gene is named only where the DNA matches it firmly. Rows give clone size only sometimes, using once, few, many, or a class for an expanded clone.

j_call cdr3_length d_call v_call clone_size cdr3_aa cdr3_nt
TRBJ2-1 13 - TRBV10-3 - CAISDPRGNEQFF TGTGCCATCAGTGACCCCAGGGGCAATGAGCAGTTCTTC
TRBJ1-1 14 TRBD1 TRBV6-1 many CASSPRTGLAEAFF TGTGCCAGCAGTCCCCGGACAGGTCTTGCTGAAGCTTTCTTT
TRBJ2-5 13 - TRBV20-1 many CSAVSLERETQYF TGCAGTGCTGTCTCCCTAGAGCGCGAGACCCAGTACTTC
TRBJ2-2 16 TRBD2 TRBV10-3 - CAISPQRGVITGELFF TGTGCCATCAGTCCCCAGCGGGGGGTCATCACCGGGGAGCTGTTTTTT
TRBJ1-1 12 - TRBV5-4 - CASTYLQGEAFF TGTGCCAGCACCTACTTGCAGGGTGAAGCTTTCTTT
TRBJ2-5 15 TRBD2 TRBV29-1 few CSALGPGAGQETQYF TGCAGCGCCCTTGGGCCGGGAGCGGGACAAGAGACCCAGTACTTC
TRBJ2-5 13 TRBD1 TRBV20-1 few CSARDPGGETQYF TGCAGTGCTAGAGATCCAGGGGGAGAGACCCAGTACTTC
TRBJ1-1 14 - TRBV12-3/TRBV12-4 - CASSFRGVNTEAFF TGTGCCAGCAGTTTCAGAGGGGTGAACACTGAAGCTTTCTTT
TRBJ1-1 15 - TRBV18 - CASSRHREENTEAFF TGTGCCAGCTCACGCCACCGGGAGGAGAACACTGAAGCTTTCTTT
TRBJ2-7 14 TRBD1 TRBV20-1 few CSAIPQGIRYEQYF TGCAGTGCCATACCACAGGGGATTCGGTACGAGCAGTACTTC
TRBJ2-1 13 TRBD2 TRBV12-3/TRBV12-4 - CASKISGSYEQFF TGTGCCAGCAAGATTAGCGGGAGCTATGAGCAGTTCTTC
TRBJ2-7 14 - TRBV12-3/TRBV12-4 many CASSLREHYYEQYF TGTGCCAGCAGTTTACGGGAGCATTATTACGAGCAGTACTTC